This T cell receptor (beta chain) was obtained from a study of response to subunit inactivated influenza vaccine. TCRdb reprocessed the RT-PCR reads with MiXCR, giving one entry per CDR3 protein. The data contain about 170,000 distinct CDR3 sequences, 10% to 15% of them singletons. This clonotype was found a few times. This CDR3 region has 16 residues. J gave up 1 base and V 2 bases, and 7 bases lay outside the gene matches. The sample was also reused in another study, on T cells expressing NK-cell markers. That work states: Synthesis of TCR beta cDNA relied on 5'RACE template switching carrying UMIs. In several experiments, sorting was confined to alpha-beta TCR T cells through use of an anti-gamma-delta TCR antibody. Among several donors, these clonotypes also ranked first in the CD3+CD56-NKG2C+ fraction.

The sample here was CD8+ T cells sorted from PBMCs, taken about 13 days after vaccination. This TCR was sampled from a man in his fifties who received an inactivated influenza vaccine. The V and J genes are TRBV12-3 or TRBV12-4 and TRBJ2-5; 7 nucleotides match TRBD1. This CDR3 is CASSLLPGQSQETQYF. The CDR3 bases are TGTGCCAGCAGTTTATTACCGGGACAGAGCCAAGAGACCCAGTACTTC.